This section outlines one TCR beta chain sequence together with its context. What it recognizes is unknown. TCRdb passed the RACE reads through MiXCR, listing each CDR3 protein once. The table includes roughly 70,000 distinct CDR3 sequences, about 9.4% detected once. This entry is derived from a study of human T cells and chemical hapten exposure. Broader study findings: Among TCRs, those above 1 in 1000 frequency were unaffected by DPC sensitization.

Trimming took 6 bases from V and 5 from J; bases not matched to a gene: 9. The CDR3 length is 15 residues. Germline V CDR1 and CDR2: MNHEY, SVGAGI. Time point in this sample: patch test 1, 2 weeks after DPC sensitization. Documented treatment: therapeutic diphenylcyclopropenone sensitization with weekly scalp DPC. This chain joins TRBV6-5 and TRBJ2-5, with 10 bases identical to TRBD1. The sequence derives from a woman in her forties with alopecia areata. Some clones in this sample may be carry-over from other donors' samples. The sample was whole blood, taken in connection with sensitization to the hapten diphenylcyclopropenone (DPC). The CDR3 region has the DNA TGTGCCAGCAGACAAATGACAGGGGGCGGTGAGACCCAGTACTTC. Amino acid sequence: CASRQMTGGGETQYF.